This T cell receptor beta chain originates from a study of CD8+ T cells in alopecia areata. Looking at the study overall: Administration of oral tofacitinib to treated patients was at 5 to 10 mg twice daily. Treatment ran 6 to 18 months, with 6 months of follow-up afterward. Notes on the study in general: Throughout tofacitinib, many expanded lesional clones continued to persist in scalp and blood.

Indicated treatment: oral pan-JAK inhibitor, 5-10 mg twice daily. Patients with alopecia areata provided lesional scalp punch biopsies as well as peripheral blood. Sequencing templates came from extracted RNA that was reverse transcribed into cDNA. Data came from immunoSEQ multiplex PCR; TCRdb stores just in-frame clones and leaves some out. The table records over 95,000 clones, 50% to 75% of them present only once. Germline V gene lookup returns CDR1 ENHRY and CDR2 SYGVKD. Trimming left V 2 bases short and J 5 bases short, with 15 bases between. CDR3 length: 15 amino acids. Notes on this clone: The antigen is undetermined.

The TCR sequence derives from a human donor with alopecia areata. The starting material was CD8+ T cells sorted from blood, obtained at week 4, from a patient treated with tofacitinib. The rearrangement uses TRBV10-3 and TRBJ2-5; D is tentatively TRBD1 or TRBD2 (6 bases each). In nucleotides, the CDR3 is TGTGCCATCAGTGAGGCCTGGGGGGCGATGGAGACCCAGTACTTC. It yields the protein CAISEAWGAMETQYF.